A selection of T cell receptor beta chains follows, all from one sample in a study of cytomegalovirus exposure and HLA in healthy donors. Produced via immunoSEQ multiplex PCR; TCRdb's table is partial and in-frame only. The table lists 150,000 or so clones, roughly 78% of them singletons. Input material: PBMCs. The receptors stem from a man aged 40-49 years in good health and CMV-seropositive. Each CDR3 is given with its conserved first and last residue. The D gene is left open where the match is weak. A row's size may be missing; if present it is once, few, many or a size class.

V gene	D gene	J gene	clone size	CDR3 DNA	CDR3 protein
TRBV30	TRBD2	TRBJ2-5	NA	TGTGCCTGGAGTGGGGGGGGTTCCGTCGAGACCCAGTACTTC	CAWSGGGSVETQYF
TRBV7-3	NA	TRBJ2-1	few	TGTGCCAGCAGCTTAACGGGGGCCGACAATGAGCAGTTCTTC	CASSLTGADNEQFF
TRBV6-5	TRBD1	TRBJ1-1	NA	TGTGCCAGCAGTTACCAGGGGGCGCGAGCTTTCTTT	CASSYQGARAFF
TRBV11-2	NA	TRBJ2-2	NA	TGTGCCAGCAGCTTAGTAGGGGCTGTGACCGGGGAGCTGTTTTTT	CASSLVGAVTGELFF
TRBV6-4	NA	TRBJ1-6	many	TGTGCCAGCAGTGAGGACAGTAATTCACCCCTCCACTTT	CASSEDSNSPLHF
TRBV5-1	NA	TRBJ2-5	NA	TGCGCCAGCAGCTCCCTGGGAGTCGGGACTCCGAAGTCAGAGACCCAGTACTTC	CASSSLGVGTPKSETQYF
TRBV19	TRBD1	TRBJ2-3	NA	TGTGCCAGTAGTATCCAAGACAGGGTGGCAGATACGCAGTATTTT	CASSIQDRVADTQYF
TRBV5-3	TRBD1	TRBJ2-7	NA	TGTGCCAGAAGCTCTAGACAGGGGCCCCACCTTTTCTACGAGCAGTACTTC	CARSSRQGPHLFYEQYF
TRBV6-6	NA	TRBJ1-2	NA	TGTGCCAGCAGTCTTCTTAGTCCAGGGAATAACTATGGCTACACCTTC	CASSLLSPGNNYGYTF
TRBV9	NA	TRBJ1-3	few	TGTGCCAGCAGCGCTCAACTCCACAGGGAGTCCGGAAACACCATATATTTT	CASSAQLHRESGNTIYF
TRBV19	TRBD2	TRBJ2-3	NA	TGTGCCAGTAGAGCGGGGAACACAGATACGCAGTATTTT	CASRAGNTDTQYF
TRBV6-1	TRBD1	TRBJ2-7	NA	TGTGCCAGCAGAAGCCGGACAGGCTACGAGCAGTACTTC	CASRSRTGYEQYF
TRBV7-9	NA	TRBJ1-4	few	TGTGCCAGCAGCACTGAGGAAAAACTGTTTTTT	CASSTEEKLFF
TRBV5-1	TRBD2	TRBJ2-2	NA	TGCGCCAGCAGCCTGAGCGGGGGGCCGGGGACCGGGGAGCTGTTTTTT	CASSLSGGPGTGELFF
TRBV19	NA	TRBJ2-2	NA	TGTGCCTCTATGTTGCTGACAGGATCAGCGGTCGGGGAGCTGTTTTTT	CASMLLTGSAVGELFF
TRBV2	NA	TRBJ1-6	NA	TGTGCCAGCAGTGAAGCCCTAGGGGTTTATTCACCCCTCCACTTT	CASSEALGVYSPLHF
TRBV5-5	NA	TRBJ1-4	many	TGTGCCAGCAGCGACTCAACTAATGAAAAACTGTTTTTT	CASSDSTNEKLFF
TRBV7-2	TRBD1	TRBJ1-5	once	TGTGCCAGCAGACTGACAGGGGAAAATCAGCCCCAGCATTTT	CASRLTGENQPQHF
TRBV12-5	NA	TRBJ1-1	NA	TGTGGAAATCGGCAGGGCGGTGAAGCTTTCTTT	CGNRQGGEAFF
TRBV4-1	TRBD1	TRBJ2-1	NA	TGCGCCAGCAGCCCCCCCGGGGACAGACAGTTCTTC	CASSPPGDRQFF
TRBV6-6	TRBD2	TRBJ2-3	few	TGTGCCAGCAGCACTAGCGGGGGGAGCACAGATACGCAGTATTTT	CASSTSGGSTDTQYF
TRBV6-6	TRBD1	TRBJ1-2	few	TGTGCCAGCAGTCCCAGGGGGCCCAACTATGGCTACACCTTC	CASSPRGPNYGYTF
TRBV7-9	TRBD2	TRBJ2-3	NA	TGTGCCAGCACCGTACTAGCGGGGGGGGCAGATACGCAGTATTTT	CASTVLAGGADTQYF
TRBV10-3	NA	TRBJ1-2	NA	TGTGCCATCAGTCCCGAGGGCGGTAACTATGGCTACACCTTC	CAISPEGGNYGYTF
TRBV2	TRBD1	TRBJ1-4	NA	TGTGCCAGCAAGTCCGGGACAGGGTATGAAAAACTGTTTTTT	CASKSGTGYEKLFF
TRBV25-1	NA	TRBJ1-2	NA	TGTGCCAGCAGTGAACGTCGGATCAGGGATGGCTACACCTTC	CASSERRIRDGYTF
TRBV27	TRBD1	TRBJ1-2	NA	TGTGCCACCTCAGGGGCGGGAGGGGGCAAGGGTGGCTACACCTTC	CATSGAGGGKGGYTF
TRBV4-1	TRBD1	TRBJ1-4	NA	TGCGCCAGCAGCCTCCAATTACTCCGGGACAGAGGCCGTAATGAAAAACTGTTTTTT	CASSLQLLRDRGRNEKLFF
TRBV10-3	NA	TRBJ2-1	NA	TGTGCCATCAGTGAGTCGGGAGCTGGAGTCGGGGAGCAGTTCTTC	CAISESGAGVGEQFF
TRBV7-3	TRBD2	TRBJ2-3	NA	TGTGCCAGCAGCTTAACTAGCGGGGCCACAGATACGCAGTATTTT	CASSLTSGATDTQYF
TRBV10-3	TRBD1	TRBJ1-5	NA	TGTGCCATCAGTGGAGACAGGGGCGAGGGTCAGCCCCAGCATTTT	CAISGDRGEGQPQHF
TRBV5-1	NA	TRBJ1-1	NA	TGCGCCAGCAGCCCCGCGATCATGAACACTGAAGCTTTCTTT	CASSPAIMNTEAFF
TRBV6-6	TRBD1	TRBJ1-2	few	TGTGCCAGCGGGACAGGGGGCGCGTATGGCTACACCTTC	CASGTGGAYGYTF
TRBV11-2	NA	TRBJ2-7	NA	TGTGCCAGCAGCCAGACATGGTCCGAAGCCTACGAGCAGTACTTC	CASSQTWSEAYEQYF
TRBV4-3	NA	TRBJ2-3	NA	TGCGCCAGCAGCCAAGATCAGGGGGATACGCAGTATTTT	CASSQDQGDTQYF
TRBV30	TRBD2	TRBJ2-7	NA	TGTGCCTGGAGTCTGTCGGGGGGGTCTAGCGAGCAGTACTTC	CAWSLSGGSSEQYF
TRBV6-6	NA	TRBJ1-5	NA	TGTGCCAGCAGTGCCGGGGAATATAGCAATCAGCCCCAGCATTTT	CASSAGEYSNQPQHF
TRBV14	NA	TRBJ2-7	NA	TGTGCCAGCAGCCAAAACCCCTACGAGCAGTACTTC	CASSQNPYEQYF
TRBV5-1	TRBD2	TRBJ2-2	NA	TGCGCCAGCAGCCCCAGTCTCGCGGGGGGGAACACCGGGGAGCTGTTTTTT	CASSPSLAGGNTGELFF